The 20 T cell receptor beta chains in this list originate from one sample, sequenced in a study of Ad26.COV2.S vaccination and SARS-CoV-2 variants. This table comes from immunoSEQ multiplex PCR, and its TCRdb copy is limited to in-frame clones, with some not included. The sample holds about 350,000 clones; around 90% are singletons and the top ten take around 6.6%. The treatment: about 20 received Ad26.COV2.S at low or high dose, single or two shots; about 5 received placebo; per-sample allocation not given. Collection of the samples took place on day 63 after the first injection of vaccine or placebo. The starting material was peripheral blood, obtained in a trial of Ad26.COV2.S vaccine versus placebo. The receptors were gathered from a person aged 18-60 years who received the Ad26.COV2.S COVID-19 vaccine or a placebo.

The sample holds a few counts of this clone. This sequence joins TRBV5-5 and TRBJ1-5; 8 bases line up with TRBD1. The CDR3 sequence is 16 residues long. V trimming: 4 bases; J trimming: 6 bases; junction bases outside the gene matches: 12. The germline CDR1 and CDR2 sequences are SGHKS and YYEKEE (reference sequence). The CDR3 region has the DNA TGTGCCAGCAGCCTCGAACAGGGGGGACGTGGTCAGCCCCAGCATTTT. Its protein product is CASSLEQGGRGQPQHF.

The V gene is TRBV28, the J gene TRBJ1-2; 9 positions agree with TRBD1. From germline, CDR1 is MDHEN and CDR2 SYDVKM. Trimming cost V 6 bases and J 5 bases; bases outside gene matches: 13. This CDR3 is 16 amino acids long. The CDR3 region is CASSPTQGAGLYGYTF. For the CDR3, the DNA is TGTGCCAGCAGCCCAACACAGGGGGCAGGCTTATATGGCTACACCTTC.

The V and J genes are TRBV12-3 or TRBV12-4 and TRBJ1-5; D remains ambiguous. Trimming removed 2 bases at V and 2 bases at J, with 4 bases between. The CDR3 consists of 13 residues. CDR3 amino acids: CASSLMGNQPQHF. CDR3 nucleotide sequence: TGTGCCAGCAGTTTAATGGGCAATCAGCCCCAGCATTTT.

CDR3 amino acids: CASSYNSNYGYTF. The CDR3 DNA reads TGTGCCAGCAGCTACAACAGTAACTATGGCTACACCTTC. J is TRBJ1-2 and V is TRBV7-8; D uncertain. This CDR3 region has 13 residues. Between the trimmed V and J ends, which lost 4 bases and 1 base, there was a span of 7 bases. Germline V gene lookup returns CDR1 SGHVS and CDR2 FQNEAQ. Looking up the rest from reference TRBV7-8 and TRBJ1-2 gives the full variable domain: GAGVSQSPRYKVAKRGQDVALRCDPISGHVSLFWYQQALGQGPEFLTYFQNEAQLDKSGLPSDRFFAERPEGSVSTLKIQRTQQEDSAVYLCASSYNSNYGYTFGSGTRLTVV.

The chain recombines TRBV4-2 with TRBJ2-5; D unresolved. The germline gives CDR1 LGHNA, CDR2 YNFKEQ. This CDR3 is 14 amino acids long. The V end lost 0 bases, the J end lost 5 bases, and 10 bases lay between the germline ends. The CDR3 is CASSQEIGRETQYF. In DNA, the CDR3 is TGTGCCAGCAGCCAAGAGATTGGGCGGGAGACCCAGTACTTC.

This clone was counted a single time. The J gene is TRBJ1-3, the V gene TRBV19; maybe TRBD1 (6 bases). V was cut by 1 base and J by 5 bases, with 12 bases left in between. In germline, CDR1 is LNHDA, CDR2 SQIVND (reference sequence). The length of the CDR3 is 15 residues. CDR3 protein: CASSIGAGQRNTIYF. The CDR3 nucleotides are TGTGCCAGTAGTATAGGGGCTGGACAGAGAAACACCATATATTTT.

This chain connects TRBV27 to TRBJ1-2; 8 bases line up with TRBD1. V was clipped by 8 bases and J by 7 bases; unmatched bases: 12. The germline V gene encodes CDR1 MNHEY and CDR2 SMNVEV (reference sequence). CDR3 size: 14 residues. CDR3 in amino acids: CASGLGQGFAGYTF. CDR3 nucleotide sequence: TGTGCCAGCGGGCTTGGACAGGGCTTTGCTGGCTACACCTTC.

This clone was observed a few times. The CDR3 nucleotides read TGTGCCAGCAGCTTAGCAGCGGGACAGACGTGGGTCTATGGCTACACCTTC. It encodes CASSLAAGQTWVYGYTF. The gene calls are TRBV11-2 and TRBJ1-2; 7 nucleotides match TRBD1. With V trimmed by 1 base and J by 4 bases, 12 bases remained unmatched. CDR3 length: 17 residues. Germline CDR1 SGHAT, CDR2 FQNNGV.

The chain has TRBV4-1 and TRBJ1-2; no clear D gene. V was pared by 0 bases and J by 4 bases, with 12 bases between. Germline CDR1 is MGHRA and CDR2 is YSYEKL. The CDR3 length is 15 residues. CDR3 DNA sequence: TGCGCCAGCAGCCAAGATCTGTCCAAACCCTATGGCTACACCTTC. It is translated as CASSQDLSKPYGYTF.

J is TRBJ1-4 and V is TRBV2; D is unclear. The germline V and J ends were trimmed by 6 bases and 8 bases, with 13 bases remaining between them. Germline loops: CDR1 SNHLY, CDR2 FYNNEI. The CDR3 extends over 13 amino acids. The CDR3 here is CASRRHESEKLFF. CDR3 bases: TGTGCCAGCAGAAGACATGAGAGCGAAAAACTGTTTTTT.

This chain links TRBV18 with TRBJ2-2; D unclear. Germline values: CDR1 KGHSH, CDR2 LQKENI. The V and J ends lost 2 bases and 3 bases respectively, with 10 bases between them. This CDR3 is 15 amino acids long. The CDR3 sequence: CASSPSRVDTGELFF. The CDR3 DNA reads as TGTGCCAGCTCACCAAGTCGAGTGGACACCGGGGAGCTGTTTTTT.

V usage is TRBV7-9 and J usage is TRBJ2-2, with 8 nucleotides matching TRBD1. The germline gives CDR1 SEHNR, CDR2 FQNEAQ (reference sequence). This CDR3 is built from 16 residues. The ends lost 5 bases at V and 5 bases at J; junction bases unmatched: 10. This chain's CDR3 is CASSPPDREATGELFF. DNA for the CDR3: TGTGCCAGCAGCCCCCCGGACAGGGAAGCGACCGGGGAGCTGTTTTTT. The complete variable domain, with remaining parts taken from reference TRBV7-9 and TRBJ2-2, reads DTGVSQNPRHKITKRGQNVTFRCDPISEHNRLYWYRQTLGQGPEFLTYFQNEAQLEKSRLLSDRFSAERPKGSFSTLEIQRTEQGDSAMYLCASSPPDREATGELFFGEGSRLTVL.

This sequence joins TRBV3-1 (or the pseudogene TRBV3-2) and TRBJ1-6; D call uncertain. The CDR3 loop spans 12 amino acids. The germline gives CDR1 LGHDT, CDR2 YNNKEL (reference sequence). The V and J ends lost 2 bases and 16 bases respectively, with 12 bases between them. This chain's CDR3 is CASSQLRTPLHF. The CDR3, as DNA: TGTGCCAGCAGCCAACTCCGTACGCCTCTCCACTTT.

This clone was found once. V is TRBV7-2 and J is TRBJ2-7; TRBD1 might be the D (5 bases). With 1 base removed from V and 0 bases from J, the gap between germline ends came to 10 bases. The CDR3 sequence is 15 residues long. Germline V gene lookup returns CDR1 SGHTA and CDR2 FQGNSA. The CDR3 DNA sequence: TGTGCCAGCAGCTTAGAAGGGGCGAGCTCCTACGAGCAGTACTTC. As protein: CASSLEGASSYEQYF.

This chain connects TRBV7-3 to TRBJ2-3, with D unclear. The V end lost 5 bases, the J end lost 6 bases, and 12 bases lay between the germline ends. This CDR3 comprises 13 residues. Per germline, CDR1 SGHTA and CDR2 FQGTGA. Written as DNA, the CDR3 is TGTGCCAGCAGCCCGCGGCCCGACGATACGCAGTATTTT. The encoded protein is CASSPRPDDTQYF.

The chain has TRBV12-3 or TRBV12-4 and TRBJ1-2, with 9 bases that match TRBD1. This CDR3 is built from 13 residues. The V gene end was trimmed by 6 bases and the J gene end by 7 bases; junction bases not matched to a gene: 6. The CDR3 protein is CASRPGTGSGYTF. CDR3 nucleotides: TGTGCCAGCAGACCCGGGACAGGGTCTGGCTACACCTTC.

This chain uses TRBV5-4 with TRBJ2-3, with D perhaps TRBD2 (5 bases). Germline V gene sequence: CDR1 SGHNT, CDR2 YYREEE (reference sequence). The V and J ends lost 2 bases and 1 base respectively, with 8 bases between them. The CDR3 contains 14 residues. CDR3 sequence: CASSFGMRTDTQYF. The CDR3 nucleotides are TGTGCCAGCAGCTTCGGGATGCGCACAGATACGCAGTATTTT.

The chain links TRBV6-1 to TRBJ1-4; D gene unclear. The ends were cut back, 5 bases at V and 5 bases at J, with 9 bases in the middle. Germline V gene data show CDR1 as MNHNS and CDR2 as SASEGT. The CDR3 runs 13 residues. The CDR3 DNA follows: TGTGCCAGCAGTTTAGAGATAAATGAAAAACTGTTTTTT. Protein product: CASSLEINEKLFF.

J is TRBJ1-5 and V is TRBV23-1; no firm D call. TRBV23-1 is an ORF for which the function is uncertain. Trimming left V 1 base short and J 1 base short, with 5 bases between. The CDR3 contains 14 residues. This chain's CDR3 is CASSQYGSNQPQHF. Here the CDR3 DNA reads TGCGCCAGCAGTCAATACGGGAGCAATCAGCCCCAGCATTTT.

V and J are TRBV30 and TRBJ2-1; 10 bases fit TRBD2. The CDR3 extends over 14 amino acids. V lost 5 bases and J lost 1; bases outside the gene matches: 2. Germline assignment: CDR1 GTSNPN and CDR2 SVGIG (reference sequence). The chain's CDR3 is CAWSSGRSYNEQFF. Written as DNA, the CDR3 is TGTGCCTGGTCTAGCGGGAGATCCTACAATGAGCAGTTCTTC.